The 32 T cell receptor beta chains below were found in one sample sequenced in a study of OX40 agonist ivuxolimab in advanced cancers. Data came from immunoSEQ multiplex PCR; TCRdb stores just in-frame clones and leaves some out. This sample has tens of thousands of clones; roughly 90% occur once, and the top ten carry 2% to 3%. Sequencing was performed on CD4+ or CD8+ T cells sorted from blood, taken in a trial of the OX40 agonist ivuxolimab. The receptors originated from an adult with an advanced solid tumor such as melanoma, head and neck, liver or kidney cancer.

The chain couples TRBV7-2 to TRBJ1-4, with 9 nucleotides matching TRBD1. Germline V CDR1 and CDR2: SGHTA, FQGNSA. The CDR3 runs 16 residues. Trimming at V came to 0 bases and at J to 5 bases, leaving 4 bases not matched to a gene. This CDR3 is CASSLALQGANEKLFF. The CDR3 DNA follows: TGTGCCAGCAGCTTAGCCCTACAGGGGGCGAATGAAAAACTGTTTTTT.

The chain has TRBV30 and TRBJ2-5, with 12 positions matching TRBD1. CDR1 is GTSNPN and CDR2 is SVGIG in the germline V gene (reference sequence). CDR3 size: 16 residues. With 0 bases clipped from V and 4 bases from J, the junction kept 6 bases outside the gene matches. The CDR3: CAWSVVGQGAGETQYF. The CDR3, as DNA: TGTGCCTGGAGTGTAGTGGGACAGGGGGCTGGAGAGACCCAGTACTTC.

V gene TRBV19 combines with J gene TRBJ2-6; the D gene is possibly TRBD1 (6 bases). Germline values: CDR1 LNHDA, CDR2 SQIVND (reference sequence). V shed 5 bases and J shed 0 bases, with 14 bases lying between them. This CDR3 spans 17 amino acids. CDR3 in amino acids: CASSRQVGDSGANVLTF. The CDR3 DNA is TGTGCCAGTAGTCGACAGGTGGGGGACTCTGGGGCCAACGTCCTGACTTTC.

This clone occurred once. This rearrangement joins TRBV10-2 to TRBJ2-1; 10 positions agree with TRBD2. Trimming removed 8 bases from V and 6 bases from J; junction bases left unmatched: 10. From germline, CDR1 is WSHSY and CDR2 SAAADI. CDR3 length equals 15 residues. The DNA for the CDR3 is TGCGCCAGCCTCGGAGCGGGAGGGCCCGTCAATGAGCAGTTCTTC. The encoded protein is CASLGAGGPVNEQFF.

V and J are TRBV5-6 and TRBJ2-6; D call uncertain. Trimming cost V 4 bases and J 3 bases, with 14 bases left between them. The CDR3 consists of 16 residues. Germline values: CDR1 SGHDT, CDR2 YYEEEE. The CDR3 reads CASSLVVISGANVLTF. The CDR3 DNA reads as TGTGCCAGCAGCCTTGTAGTTATAAGTGGGGCCAACGTCCTGACTTTC.

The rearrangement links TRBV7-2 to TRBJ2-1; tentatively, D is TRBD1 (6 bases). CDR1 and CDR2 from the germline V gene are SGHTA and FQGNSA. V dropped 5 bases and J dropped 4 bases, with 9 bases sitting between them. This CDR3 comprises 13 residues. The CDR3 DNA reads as TGTGCCAGCAGCCGAAGGGGGTACAATGAGCAGTTCTTC. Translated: CASSRRGYNEQFF.

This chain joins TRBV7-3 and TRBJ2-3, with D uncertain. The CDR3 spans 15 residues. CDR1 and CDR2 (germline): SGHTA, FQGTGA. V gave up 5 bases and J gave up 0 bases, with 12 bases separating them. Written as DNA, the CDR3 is TGTGCCAGCAGCCCCCACTGGTCTAGCACAGATACGCAGTATTTT. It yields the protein CASSPHWSSTDTQYF. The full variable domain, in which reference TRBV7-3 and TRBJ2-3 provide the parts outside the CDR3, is GAGVSQTPSNKVTEKGKYVELRCDPISGHTALYWYRQSLGQGPEFLIYFQGTGAADDSGLPNDRFFAVRPEGSVSTLKIQRTERGDSAVYLCASSPHWSSTDTQYFGPGTRLTVL.

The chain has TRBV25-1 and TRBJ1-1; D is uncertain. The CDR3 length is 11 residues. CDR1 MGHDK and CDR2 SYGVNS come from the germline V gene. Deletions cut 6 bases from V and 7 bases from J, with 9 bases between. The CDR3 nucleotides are TGTGCCAGCAGGTCACGCGATGAAGCTTTCTTT. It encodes CASRSRDEAFF. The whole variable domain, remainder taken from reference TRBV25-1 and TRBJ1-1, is EADIYQTPRYLVIGTGKKITLECSQTMGHDKMYWYQQDPGMELHLIHYSYGVNSTEKGDLSSESTVSRIRTEHFPLTLESARPSHTSQYLCASRSRDEAFFGQGTRLTVV.

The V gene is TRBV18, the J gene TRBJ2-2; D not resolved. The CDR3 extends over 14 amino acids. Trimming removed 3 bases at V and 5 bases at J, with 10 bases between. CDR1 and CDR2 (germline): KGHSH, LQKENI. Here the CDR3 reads CASSPPGSTGELFF. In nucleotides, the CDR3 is TGTGCCAGCTCACCCCCGGGTTCGACCGGGGAGCTGTTTTTT.

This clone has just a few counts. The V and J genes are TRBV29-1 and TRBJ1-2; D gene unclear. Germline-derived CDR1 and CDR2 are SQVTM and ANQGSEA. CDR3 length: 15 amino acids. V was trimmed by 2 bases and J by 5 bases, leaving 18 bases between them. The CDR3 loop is CSVEHSGVGMYGYTF. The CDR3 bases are TGCAGCGTTGAACACAGCGGGGTCGGAATGTATGGCTACACCTTC.

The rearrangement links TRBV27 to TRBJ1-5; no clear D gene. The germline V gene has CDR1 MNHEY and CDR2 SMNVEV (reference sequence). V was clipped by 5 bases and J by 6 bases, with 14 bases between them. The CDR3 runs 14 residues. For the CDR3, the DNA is TGTGCCAGCAGTCCCCGGGCGGGAGGTCAGCCCCAGCATTTT. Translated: CASSPRAGGQPQHF.

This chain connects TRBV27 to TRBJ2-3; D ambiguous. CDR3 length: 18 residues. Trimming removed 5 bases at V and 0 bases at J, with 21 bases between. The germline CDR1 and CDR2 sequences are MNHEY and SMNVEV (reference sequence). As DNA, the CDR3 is TGTGCCAGCAGTGACCAAGGACCAAGACAAACTAGCACAGATACGCAGTATTTT. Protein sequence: CASSDQGPRQTSTDTQYF.

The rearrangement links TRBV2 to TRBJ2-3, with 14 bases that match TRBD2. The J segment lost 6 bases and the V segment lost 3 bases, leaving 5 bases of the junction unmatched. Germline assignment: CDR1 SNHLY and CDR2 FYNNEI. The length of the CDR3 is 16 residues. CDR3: CASSETSGRAFDTQYF. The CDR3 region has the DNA TGTGCCAGCAGTGAGACTAGCGGGAGGGCCTTTGATACGCAGTATTTT.

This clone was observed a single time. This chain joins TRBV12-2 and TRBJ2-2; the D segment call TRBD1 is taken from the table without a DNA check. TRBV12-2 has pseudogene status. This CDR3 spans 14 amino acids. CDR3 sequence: CASRLDRAAGELFF. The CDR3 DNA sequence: TGTGCAAGTCGCCTGGACAGGGCTGCCGGGGAGCTGTTTTTT.

The CDR3, as DNA: TGTGCCAGCAGCCTAGGAAACACCATATATTTT. Its protein is CASSLGNTIYF. V usage is TRBV7-9 and J usage is TRBJ1-3, with D unresolved. Per the germline V gene, CDR1 is SEHNR and CDR2 is FQNEAQ (reference sequence). Trimming removed 5 bases from V and 4 bases from J, with 3 bases in between. This CDR3 is 11 amino acids long.

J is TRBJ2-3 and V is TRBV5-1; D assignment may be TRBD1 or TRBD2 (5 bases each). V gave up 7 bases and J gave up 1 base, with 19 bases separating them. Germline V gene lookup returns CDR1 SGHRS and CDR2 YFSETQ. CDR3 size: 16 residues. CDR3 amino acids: CASGSLGVLGTDTQYF. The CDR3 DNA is TGCGCCAGCGGCAGCTTGGGGGTACTGGGCACAGATACGCAGTATTTT.

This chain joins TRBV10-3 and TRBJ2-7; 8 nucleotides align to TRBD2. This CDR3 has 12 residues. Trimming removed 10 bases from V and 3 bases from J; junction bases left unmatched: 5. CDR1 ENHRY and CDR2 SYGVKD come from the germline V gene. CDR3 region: CATEAGGYEQYF. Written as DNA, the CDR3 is TGTGCCACGGAGGCGGGGGGCTACGAGCAGTACTTC.

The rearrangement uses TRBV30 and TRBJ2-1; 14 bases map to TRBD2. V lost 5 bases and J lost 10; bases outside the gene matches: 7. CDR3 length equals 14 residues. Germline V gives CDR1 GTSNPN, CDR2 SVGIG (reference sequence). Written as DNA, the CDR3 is TGTGCCTGGGGGGGACTAGCGGGAGTCAGCGAGCAGTTCTTC. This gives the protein CAWGGLAGVSEQFF.

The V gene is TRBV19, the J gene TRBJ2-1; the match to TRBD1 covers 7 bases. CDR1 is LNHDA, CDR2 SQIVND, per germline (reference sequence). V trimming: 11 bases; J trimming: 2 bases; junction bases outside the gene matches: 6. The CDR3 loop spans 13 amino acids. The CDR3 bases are TGTGCCGCCGCCGGGACAGCCTACAATGAGCAGTTCTTC. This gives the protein CAAAGTAYNEQFF. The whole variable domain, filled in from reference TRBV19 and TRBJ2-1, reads DGGITQSPKYLFRKEGQNVTLSCEQNLNHDAMYWYRQDPGQGLRLIYYSQIVNDFQKGDIAEGYSVSREKKESFPLTVTSAQKNPTAFYLCAAAGTAYNEQFFGPGTRLTVL.

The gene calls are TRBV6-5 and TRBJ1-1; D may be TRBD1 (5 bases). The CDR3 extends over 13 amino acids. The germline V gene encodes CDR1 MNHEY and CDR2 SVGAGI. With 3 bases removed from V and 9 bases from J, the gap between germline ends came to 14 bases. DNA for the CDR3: TGTGCCAGCAGTTATGATGGTAGGGGAAAAGCTTTCTTT. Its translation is CASSYDGRGKAFF.

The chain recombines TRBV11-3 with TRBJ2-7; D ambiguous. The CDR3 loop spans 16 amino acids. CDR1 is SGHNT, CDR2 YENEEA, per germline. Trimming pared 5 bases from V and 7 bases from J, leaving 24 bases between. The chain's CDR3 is CASSETWVDPLWEQYF. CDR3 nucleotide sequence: TGTGCCAGCAGCGAGACTTGGGTGGACCCCCTGTGGGAGCAGTACTTC. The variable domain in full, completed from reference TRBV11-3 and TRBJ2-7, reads EAGVVQSPRYKIIEKKQPVAFWCNPISGHNTLYWYLQNLGQGPELLIRYENEEAVDDSQLPKDRFSAERLKGVDSTLKIQPAELGDSAVYLCASSETWVDPLWEQYFGPGTRLTVT.

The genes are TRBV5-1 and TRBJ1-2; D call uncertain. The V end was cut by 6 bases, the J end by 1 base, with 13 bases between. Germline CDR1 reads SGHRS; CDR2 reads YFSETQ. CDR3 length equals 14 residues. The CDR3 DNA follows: TGCGCCAGCACCGAAACTGGGTATAACTATGGCTACACCTTC. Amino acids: CASTETGYNYGYTF.

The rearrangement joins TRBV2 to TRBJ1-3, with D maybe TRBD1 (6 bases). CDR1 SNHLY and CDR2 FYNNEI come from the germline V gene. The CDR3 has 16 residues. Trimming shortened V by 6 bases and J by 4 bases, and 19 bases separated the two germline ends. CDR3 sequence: CASRKQGSLSGNTIYF. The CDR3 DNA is TGTGCCAGCAGGAAACAGGGTTCATTGTCAGGAAACACCATATATTTT.

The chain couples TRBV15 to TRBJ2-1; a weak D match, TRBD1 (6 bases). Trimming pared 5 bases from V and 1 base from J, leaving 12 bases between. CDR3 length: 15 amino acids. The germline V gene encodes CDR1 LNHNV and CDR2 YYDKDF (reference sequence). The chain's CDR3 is CATSSGDGSYNEQFF. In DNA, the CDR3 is TGTGCCACCAGCTCAGGGGATGGGTCCTACAATGAGCAGTTCTTC.

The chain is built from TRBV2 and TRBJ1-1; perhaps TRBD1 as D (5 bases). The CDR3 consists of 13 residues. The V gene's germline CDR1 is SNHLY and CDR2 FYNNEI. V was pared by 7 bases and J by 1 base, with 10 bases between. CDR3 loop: CASKVRGNTEAFF. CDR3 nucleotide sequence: TGTGCCAGCAAGGTTAGGGGGAACACTGAAGCTTTCTTT. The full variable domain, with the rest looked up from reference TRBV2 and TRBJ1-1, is EPEVTQTPSHQVTQMGQEVILRCVPISNHLYFYWYRQILGQKVEFLVSFYNNEISEKSEIFDDQFSVERPDGSNFTLKIRSTKLEDSAMYFCASKVRGNTEAFFGQGTRLTVV.

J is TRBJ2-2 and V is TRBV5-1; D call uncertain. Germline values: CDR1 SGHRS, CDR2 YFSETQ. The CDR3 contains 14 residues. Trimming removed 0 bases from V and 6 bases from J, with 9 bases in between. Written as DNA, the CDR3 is TGCGCCAGCAGCTTGGGGGTGGTCGCCGGGGAGCTGTTTTTT. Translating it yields CASSLGVVAGELFF.

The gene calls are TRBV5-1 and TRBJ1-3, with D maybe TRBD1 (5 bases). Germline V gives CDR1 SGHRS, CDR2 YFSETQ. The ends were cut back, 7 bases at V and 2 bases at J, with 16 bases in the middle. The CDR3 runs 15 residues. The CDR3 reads CASQPFTGAGNTIYF. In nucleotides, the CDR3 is TGCGCCAGCCAACCTTTCACGGGGGCTGGAAACACCATATATTTT.

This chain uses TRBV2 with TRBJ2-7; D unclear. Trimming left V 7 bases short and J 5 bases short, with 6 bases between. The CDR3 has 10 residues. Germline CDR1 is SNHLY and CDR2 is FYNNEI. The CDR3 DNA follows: TGTGCCAGCAAGTCCCACGAGCAGTACTTC. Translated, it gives CASKSHEQYF.

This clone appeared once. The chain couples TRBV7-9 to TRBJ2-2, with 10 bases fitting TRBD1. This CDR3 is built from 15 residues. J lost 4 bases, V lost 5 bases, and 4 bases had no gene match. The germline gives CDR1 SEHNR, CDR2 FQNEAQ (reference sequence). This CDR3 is CASSAGQGITGELFF. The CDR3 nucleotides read TGTGCCAGCAGCGCGGGACAGGGGATCACCGGGGAGCTGTTTTTT.

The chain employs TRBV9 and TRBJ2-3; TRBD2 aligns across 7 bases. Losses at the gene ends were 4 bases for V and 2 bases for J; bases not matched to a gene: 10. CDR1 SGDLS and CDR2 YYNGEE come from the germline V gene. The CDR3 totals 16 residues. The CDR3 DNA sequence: TGTGCCAGCAGCCTCCGGGGGGATCCACTCACAGATACGCAGTATTTT. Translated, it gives CASSLRGDPLTDTQYF.

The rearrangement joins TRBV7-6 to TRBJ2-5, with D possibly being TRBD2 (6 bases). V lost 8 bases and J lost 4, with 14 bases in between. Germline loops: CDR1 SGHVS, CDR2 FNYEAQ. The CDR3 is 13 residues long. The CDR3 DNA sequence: TGTGCCAGCGGCGCGGGATTTCGAGAGACCCAGTACTTC. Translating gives CASGAGFRETQYF.

The CDR3 here is CASSVGRLAGANEQYF. The CDR3 region has the DNA TGTGCCAGCAGTGTAGGGAGACTAGCGGGAGCCAACGAGCAGTACTTC. This chain links TRBV28 with TRBJ2-7; 12 bases are a match to TRBD2. This CDR3 is built from 16 residues. The V segment lost 5 bases and the J segment 5 bases; nucleotides outside the gene matches: 10. CDR1 and CDR2 from the germline V gene are MDHEN and SYDVKM.